Below are 15 T cell receptor beta chains sequenced from a single sample in a study of T cell changes during pregnancy in multiple sclerosis. Some clones are missing from TCRdb's copy, which holds only in-frame ones; the method was immunoSEQ multiplex PCR. This table holds 35,000 to 45,000 clones, around nine tenths found once. The sample consisted of CD4+ T cells from peripheral blood mononuclear cells, taken after pregnancy. These receptors were collected from a female donor with multiple sclerosis, enrolled in a pregnancy study.

The chain joins TRBV27 to TRBJ1-6; D unresolved. Looked up from germline, CDR1 is MNHEY and CDR2 is SMNVEV (reference sequence). CDR3 length: 12 residues. Deletions cut 6 bases from V and 4 bases from J, with 4 bases between. The CDR3 is CASSPYNSPLHF. For the CDR3, the DNA is TGTGCCAGCAGCCCGTATAATTCACCCCTCCACTTT.

The genes are TRBV19 and TRBJ1-1, with 10 bases that match TRBD1. Trimming removed 5 bases from V and 3 bases from J; junction bases left unmatched: 6. The CDR3 sequence is 15 residues long. The germline gives CDR1 LNHDA, CDR2 SQIVND (reference sequence). The chain's CDR3 is CASSAPGQGHTEAFF. CDR3 nucleotides: TGTGCCAGTAGTGCGCCGGGACAGGGGCACACTGAAGCTTTCTTT.

This clone was seen only once. The V call is TRBV7-4, the J call TRBJ2-1; 8 positions match TRBD2. The V segment lost 5 bases and the J segment 6 bases; nucleotides outside the gene matches: 12. CDR3 size: 16 residues. Looked up from germline, CDR1 is SGHVT and CDR2 is SQSDAQ. The CDR3 nucleotides read TGTGCCAGCAGCCTATCCGGGACTAGGGGGTCCAATGAGCAGTTCTTC. It codes for CASSLSGTRGSNEQFF. Using reference TRBV7-4 and TRBJ2-1 for the parts outside the CDR3, the full variable domain is GAGVSQSPRYKVAKRGRDVALRCDSISGHVTLYWYRQTLGQGSEVLTYSQSDAQRDKSGRPSGRFSAERPERSVSTLKIQRTEQGDSAVYLCASSLSGTRGSNEQFFGPGTRLTVL.

The genes are TRBV15 and TRBJ1-4; 10 nucleotides align to TRBD1. Trimming at V came to 7 bases and at J to 5 bases, leaving 10 bases not matched to a gene. CDR1 LNHNV and CDR2 YYDKDF come from the germline V gene (reference sequence). This CDR3 is 16 amino acids long. CDR3 in DNA: TGTGCCACCAAGGCTGGACAGGGGGACGGAAATGAAAAACTGTTTTTT. It specifies CATKAGQGDGNEKLFF.

The chain links TRBV10-3 to TRBJ1-6; 9 nucleotides align to TRBD1. This CDR3 region has 14 residues. Germline values: CDR1 ENHRY, CDR2 SYGVKD. With V trimmed by 5 bases and J by 6 bases, 2 bases remained unmatched. This CDR3 reads CAISWTGANSPLHF. CDR3 nucleotides: TGTGCCATCAGTTGGACAGGGGCTAATTCACCCCTCCACTTT.

This clone was seen a single time. This chain joins TRBV28 and TRBJ1-1; D is unclear. CDR3 length: 14 residues. Trimming shortened V by 4 bases and J by 10 bases, and 19 bases separated the two germline ends. Germline CDR1 is MDHEN and CDR2 is SYDVKM. The DNA of the CDR3 is TGTGCCAGCAGTTCTCCCGGGAGGGCTGGGATAGCTTTCTTT. Its protein product is CASSSPGRAGIAFF.

Only a few counts were recorded for this clone. The chain is built from TRBV10-1 and TRBJ2-3, with D hard to call. V shed 3 bases and J shed 5 bases, with 9 bases lying between them. The CDR3 covers 13 residues. Per germline, CDR1 WNHNN and CDR2 SYGVQD (reference sequence). CDR3 nucleotide sequence: TGCGCCAGCAGTGATCCCGAGAGAGATACGCAGTATTTT. Its protein product is CASSDPERDTQYF.

The chain combines TRBV9 with TRBJ2-5, with TRBD2 matching 12 bases. The V gene end was trimmed by 4 bases and the J gene end by 5 bases; junction bases not matched to a gene: 9. This CDR3 spans 16 amino acids. From germline, CDR1 is SGDLS and CDR2 YYNGEE. DNA of the CDR3: TGTGCCAGCAGCTCCGAAGGACTAGCGGGGTGGGAGACCCAGTACTTC. Protein: CASSSEGLAGWETQYF.

This clone was seen once. V is TRBV6-6 and J is TRBJ2-7; 8 nucleotides agree with TRBD2. This CDR3 is built from 16 residues. Germline V gene sequence: CDR1 MNHNY, CDR2 SVGAGI (reference sequence). J gave up 0 bases and V 0 bases, and 4 bases lay outside the gene matches. DNA for the CDR3: TGTGCCAGCAGTTACTCCGAGCGGGGGACCTCCTACGAGCAGTACTTC. Protein sequence: CASSYSERGTSYEQYF.

V usage is TRBV29-1 and J usage is TRBJ1-2; 7 positions agree with TRBD1. Germline V gene lookup returns CDR1 SQVTM and CDR2 ANQGSEA. With 6 bases clipped from V and 3 bases from J, the junction kept 10 bases outside the gene matches. The CDR3 consists of 14 residues. In DNA form, the CDR3 reads TGCAGCGTACTACGGAGTGGACAGGACTATGGCTACACCTTC. It codes for CSVLRSGQDYGYTF.

The rearrangement joins TRBV21-1 to TRBJ1-5. TRBV21-1 constitutes a pseudogene. This CDR3 region has 21 residues. CDR3: CASSKQEGLTAGDYSNQPQHF. CDR3 DNA sequence: TGTGCCAGCAGCAAACAGGAGGGATTGACAGCGGGTGATTATAGCAATCAGCCCCAGCATTTT.

The gene calls are TRBV5-1 and TRBJ2-5; D may be TRBD2 (6 bases). This CDR3 contains 14 residues. Germline CDR1 SGHRS, CDR2 YFSETQ. Trimming cost V 10 bases and J 5 bases, with 21 bases left between them. Here the CDR3 reads CACENGGAGETQYF. The CDR3, as DNA: TGCGCCTGCGAAAACGGGGGAGCCGGCGAGACCCAGTACTTC.

V and J are TRBV28 and TRBJ2-7; a possible D gene is TRBD1 (5 bases). CDR3 length: 12 amino acids. Germline V gene data show CDR1 as MDHEN and CDR2 as SYDVKM. V shed 5 bases and J shed 1 base, with 6 bases lying between them. In DNA form, the CDR3 reads TGTGCCAGCAGTGACAGATCCTACGAGCAGTACTTC. Residues: CASSDRSYEQYF.

The chain links TRBV12-5 to TRBJ2-5; D perhaps matches TRBD2 (6 bases). V gave up 6 bases and J gave up 2 bases, with 13 bases separating them. Germline loops: CDR1 LGHNT, CDR2 FRNRAP. The CDR3 loop spans 14 amino acids. CDR3 amino acids: CASGPTSRQETQYF. The CDR3 DNA reads TGTGCTAGTGGCCCGACTAGTCGGCAAGAGACCCAGTACTTC.

The chain employs TRBV5-5 and TRBJ1-5, with 7 nucleotides matching TRBD1. CDR1 and CDR2 (germline): SGHKS, YYEKEE (reference sequence). This CDR3 comprises 14 residues. V gave up 4 bases and J gave up 4 bases; unmatched junction bases: 5. CDR3 residues: CASSPDRVNQPQHF. The CDR3 bases are TGTGCCAGCAGCCCTGACAGGGTAAATCAGCCCCAGCATTTT.